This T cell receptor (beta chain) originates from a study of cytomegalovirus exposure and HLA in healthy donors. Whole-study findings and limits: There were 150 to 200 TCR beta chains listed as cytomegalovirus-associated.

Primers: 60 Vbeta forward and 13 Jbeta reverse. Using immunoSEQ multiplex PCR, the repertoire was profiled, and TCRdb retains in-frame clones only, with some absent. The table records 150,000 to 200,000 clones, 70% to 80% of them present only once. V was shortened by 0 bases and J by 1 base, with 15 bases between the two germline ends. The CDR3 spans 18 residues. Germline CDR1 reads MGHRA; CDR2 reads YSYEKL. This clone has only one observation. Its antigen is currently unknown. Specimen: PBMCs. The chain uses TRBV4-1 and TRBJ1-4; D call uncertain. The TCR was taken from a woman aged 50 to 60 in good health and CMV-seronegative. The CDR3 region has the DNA TGCGCCAGCAGCCAAGATAGATCAGGAATTGAAACTAATGAAAAACTGTTTTTT. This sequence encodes CASSQDRSGIETNEKLFF.